Described below is a single T cell receptor (beta chain) sequence and its context. Its antigen remains unidentified. The sample holds no much larger clone one base away, and base qualities are not on file. One collaborating source in Seattle enrolled patients during active infection and followed them longitudinally through the course of disease. Each collaborating institution followed its own protocols to collect whole blood in K2EDTA tubes. For TCRbeta analysis, collaborators shipped samples as frozen whole blood, isolated PBMCs, or DNA extracted from either of those sample types. The immunoSEQ Assay, a bias-controlled multiplex PCR, was used to amplify TCRbeta CDR3 regions from genomic DNA. The study's processing was this. The number of nucleated cells in each sample was estimated from the amplification of reference gene primers within the assay. Sequence reads were collapsed and filtered to measure the absolute abundance of every unique TCRbeta CDR3 rearrangement. For each sample, productive Simpson clonality was calculated as the square root of Simpson's diversity index across productive rearrangements. Not all clones reach the TCRdb copy of this immuneACCESS table, which keeps in-frame sequences only. Checked studies attribute under half of the gap to unresolved V genes and leave the rest unexplained. V and J calls and clone size are copied from that table; D and trimming were computed from the DNA. The sample has about 290,000 clones on record, about 90% of them singletons. The ten top clones hold around 10% of the sample.

The record originates from a study of blood T cell repertoires in COVID-19 (TCRdb year 2020). The study in broad terms: Samples from collaborators originated in the United States, Italy and Spain and spanned both the acute and convalescent phases of COVID-19. The material from the prospective study consisted of cDNA or gDNA derived from T cells, B-cell-depleted T cells, or PBMCs. Deeply sampled blood TCRbeta repertoires from subjects exposed to, actively infected with, or recovered from COVID-19 were included in the dataset. The repertoires were released in a freely available public database meant as a resource for research on the immune response to SARS-CoV-2. The samples were drawn from two sources: the first 160 participants of the ongoing ImmuneRACE study, and 1,200 or so subjects contributed by 6 global collaborators. Sample metadata almost always included a de-identified subject ID, COVID-19 status, age in years and sex. HLA class I and class II types, where available, came from metadata supplied by the sample provider rather than from assay-based typing. General findings and caveats noted by the study authors: The amount of clinical and demographic metadata varied by source and participant and was provided uncurated.

Specimen: peripheral blood. The TCR sequence derives from a woman under 40 with COVID-19, enrolled during active disease.

The base sequence is TGCGCCAGCAGCCTCCCCCAGGGGGCGAGCACTGAAGCTTTCTTT. Translation gives CASSLPQGASTEAFF. The chain was built from TRBV4-1 and TRBJ1-1; 8 bases in between match TRBD1. Unmatched junction bases come to 8, with V trimmed by 4 bases and J by 4 bases. Taken from cysteine to phenylalanine, the CDR3 has 15 residues. The DNA shown is the 45-base CDR3, in frame from base 1. Based on the germline V gene, the CDR1 and CDR2 sequences are MGHRA and YSYEKL.